These 28 T cell receptor beta chains came from one sample sequenced in a study of shared clonotypes between healthy human individuals. The table came from immunoSEQ multiplex PCR; TCRdb's copy has only in-frame clones and leaves some out. The sample holds roughly 1,000,000 clones, about 80% seen once. Sequenced material: memory CD4+ T cells from PBMCs. Documented subset: CD45RA-negative fraction. These receptors came from a man between 18 and 29 years old in good health. Some clones in this sample may be carry-over from other donors' samples.

The chain uses TRBV18 and TRBJ1-2; perhaps TRBD1 as D (5 bases). CDR1 KGHSH and CDR2 LQKENI come from the germline V gene. The length of the CDR3 is 12 residues. Trimming took off 6 bases at V and 4 bases at J, with 9 bases between the two ends. The CDR3 nucleotides read TGTGCCAGCTCCACAGACAGCTATGGCTACACCTTC. Translating it yields CASSTDSYGYTF.

The V and J genes are TRBV7-9 and TRBJ1-1; D gene unclear. Germline V gene lookup returns CDR1 SEHNR and CDR2 FQNEAQ (reference sequence). V was pared by 5 bases and J by 0 bases, with 13 bases between. The CDR3 extends over 15 amino acids. The CDR3 here is CASSHTSGLNTEAFF. The CDR3 nucleotides read TGTGCCAGCAGCCATACCTCTGGGTTGAACACTGAAGCTTTCTTT.

The chain recombines TRBV25-1 with TRBJ1-1; perhaps TRBD1 as D (5 bases). Germline V gene data show CDR1 as MGHDK and CDR2 as SYGVNS. The V and J ends lost 6 bases and 7 bases respectively, with 15 bases between them. CDR3 length: 13 amino acids. DNA of the CDR3: TGTGCCAGCAGACCAGGGAATGGTTATGAAGCTTTCTTT. Protein sequence: CASRPGNGYEAFF.

This clone was picked up one time. V and J are TRBV11-1 and TRBJ2-7; 8 bases agree with TRBD2. Germline-derived CDR1 and CDR2 are SGHAT and FQDESV (reference sequence). The CDR3 length is 13 residues. V lost 3 bases and J lost 7; bases outside the gene matches: 5. The CDR3 loop is CASSFSGSFEQYF. CDR3 in DNA: TGTGCCAGCAGCTTCAGCGGGAGCTTTGAGCAGTACTTC.

This chain uses TRBV11-2 with TRBJ1-1; D remains unclear. The CDR3 length is 14 residues. With 4 bases removed from V and 4 bases from J, the gap between germline ends came to 13 bases. CDR1 is SGHAT and CDR2 is FQNNGV in the germline V gene. The CDR3 here is CASSSVRGGTEAFF. CDR3 nucleotide sequence: TGTGCCAGCAGCTCCGTGCGGGGAGGCACTGAAGCTTTCTTT. The full variable domain, rest sourced from reference TRBV11-2 and TRBJ1-1, is EAGVAQSPRYKIIEKRQSVAFWCNPISGHATLYWYQQILGQGPKLLIQFQNNGVVDDSQLPKDRFSAERLKGVDSTLKIQPAKLEDSAVYLCASSSVRGGTEAFFGQGTRLTVV.

The chain carries TRBV27 and TRBJ2-3, with 13 bases lining up with TRBD2. Germline CDR1 and CDR2: MNHEY and SMNVEV (reference sequence). The V and J ends lost 6 bases and 2 bases, in that order; junction bases with no gene match: 5. The length of the CDR3 is 16 residues. CDR3: CASSTGLAGYTDTQYF. The CDR3 nucleotides read TGTGCCAGCAGCACGGGACTAGCGGGGTACACAGATACGCAGTATTTT.

The chain combines TRBV5-4 with TRBJ2-3; TRBD2 agrees at 8 bases. This CDR3 has 16 amino acids. V lost 4 bases, J lost 3 bases, and 10 bases stayed unmatched. CDR1 and CDR2 (germline): SGHNT, YYREEE (reference sequence). The CDR3 DNA reads TGTGCCAGCAGCCCCCGTACGCGGGAGGTGACAGATACGCAGTATTTT. Its protein product is CASSPRTREVTDTQYF.

This clone has only a few counts. Germline and junction disagree at one end, which may indicate a read error. The CDR3 loop reads CASRTGNAEAFF. The CDR3, as DNA: TGTGCCAGTCGAACAGGGAACGCTGAAGCTTTCTTT. The chain joins TRBV28 to TRBJ1-1; D may be TRBD1 (6 bases). Germline CDR1 and CDR2: MDHEN and SYDVKM. The CDR3 runs 12 residues. Variable domain in full (rest from reference TRBV28 and TRBJ1-1): DVKVTQSSRYLVKRTGEKVFLECVQDMDHENMFWYRQDPGLGLRLIYFSYDVKMKEKGDIPEGYSVSREKKERFSLILESASTNQTSMYLCASRTGNAEAFFGQGTRLTVV.

The chain combines TRBV6-9 with TRBJ2-1, with TRBD1 matching over 8 bases. The CDR3 length is 16 residues. Germline loops: CDR1 MNHGY, CDR2 SVAAGI. V was clipped by 4 bases and J by 7 bases; unmatched bases: 12. The CDR3 region has the DNA TGTGCCAGCAGTTTGGACCCTTGGGACAGGAGGAATGAGCAGTTCTTC. This encodes CASSLDPWDRRNEQFF.

The V gene is TRBV28, the J gene TRBJ1-1; 8 nucleotides align to TRBD1. The CDR3 runs 15 residues. Trimming cost V 2 bases and J 7 bases; bases outside gene matches: 9. Germline V gives CDR1 MDHEN, CDR2 SYDVKM. The CDR3 DNA sequence: TGTGCCAGCAGTTTAATCCGACAGGGGCACATTGAAGCTTTCTTT. It encodes CASSLIRQGHIEAFF.

The chain is built from TRBV7-8 and TRBJ2-2; 13 bases fit TRBD2. The CDR3 contains 20 residues. The ends lost 5 bases at V and 1 base at J; junction bases unmatched: 13. CDR1 SGHVS and CDR2 FQNEAQ come from the germline V gene. As DNA, the CDR3 is TGTGCCAGCAGCCGGACTAGCGGGAGCTCCCGGGGCCGGAACACCGGGGAGCTGTTTTTT. This gives the protein CASSRTSGSSRGRNTGELFF. Based on the CDR3 plus reference TRBV7-8 and TRBJ2-2, the full variable domain is GAGVSQSPRYKVAKRGQDVALRCDPISGHVSLFWYQQALGQGPEFLTYFQNEAQLDKSGLPSDRFFAERPEGSVSTLKIQRTQQEDSAVYLCASSRTSGSSRGRNTGELFFGEGSRLTVL.

The chain employs TRBV7-3 and TRBJ2-6; D may be TRBD1 or TRBD2 (5 bases each). CDR3 length: 16 amino acids. Germline-derived CDR1 and CDR2 are SGHTA and FQGTGA. Trimming cost V 2 bases and J 0 bases, with 8 bases left between them. CDR3 bases: TGTGCCAGCAGCTTACAGGGAGCCTCTGGGGCCAACGTCCTGACTTTC. Translating gives CASSLQGASGANVLTF.

The chain joins TRBV6-1 to TRBJ2-7; 9 bases align to TRBD2. The CDR3 totals 16 residues. CDR1 MNHNS and CDR2 SASEGT come from the germline V gene. The junction had 5 bases not matched to a gene; V was cut back by 2 bases and J by 0 bases. The CDR3 coding sequence is TGTGCCAGCAGTGAACCGAGCGGGAGGAGCTCCTACGAGCAGTACTTC. The encoded protein is CASSEPSGRSSYEQYF.

This chain links TRBV14 with TRBJ2-7, with D possibly TRBD2 on 6 matching bases. This CDR3 contains 14 residues. Germline V CDR1 and CDR2: SGHDN, FVKESK. Trimming took 1 base from V and 6 from J, leaving 13 bases between them. The CDR3 region has the DNA TGTGCCAGCAGCCAAGCCGGGGTTAGCGGCGAGCAGTACTTC. Amino acid sequence: CASSQAGVSGEQYF.

The genes are TRBV9 and TRBJ1-2, with 7 bases that match TRBD1. The germline V gene has CDR1 SGDLS and CDR2 YYNGEE. After removal of 3 bases from V and 8 bases from J, the junction contained 10 bases not matched to a gene. CDR3 size: 14 residues. CDR3: CASSAADRSGGYTF. CDR3 bases: TGTGCCAGCAGCGCCGCGGACAGGTCGGGGGGCTACACCTTC.

The chain carries TRBV6-1 and TRBJ2-5, with D possibly matching TRBD2 (5 bases). V lost 3 bases, J lost 4 bases, and 9 bases lay in between. The CDR3 consists of 13 residues. Per germline, CDR1 MNHNS and CDR2 SASEGT. The CDR3 is CASSDPAGETQYF. In nucleotides, the CDR3 is TGTGCCAGCAGTGACCCCGCGGGAGAGACCCAGTACTTC.

This clone was recorded once. The chain has TRBV29-1 and TRBJ1-1; D remains ambiguous. The V gene lost 6 bases and the J gene lost 5 bases, with 13 bases spanning the gap. The CDR3 extends over 12 amino acids. The V gene's germline CDR1 is SQVTM and CDR2 ANQGSEA. In DNA, the CDR3 is TGCAGCGTCTATCATCCCGGGACTGAAGCTTTCTTT. Translated: CSVYHPGTEAFF.

This rearrangement joins TRBV7-3 to TRBJ2-2; D uncertain. CDR1 is SGHTA, CDR2 FQGTGA, per germline. The CDR3 contains 14 residues. Trimming took off 6 bases at V and 4 bases at J, with 12 bases between the two ends. This CDR3 reads CASSPGLSTGELFF. The CDR3 bases are TGTGCCAGCAGTCCGGGCCTAAGCACCGGGGAGCTGTTTTTT.

The chain combines TRBV28 with TRBJ1-2, with a tentative D call TRBD1 (5 bases). The length of the CDR3 is 13 residues. Germline assignment: CDR1 MDHEN and CDR2 SYDVKM. V was clipped by 6 bases and J by 8 bases, with 16 bases between them. In nucleotides, the CDR3 is TGTGCCAGCAGCCGGGGGACGGGTCAGGGCTACACCTTC. It specifies CASSRGTGQGYTF.

The chain links TRBV7-9 to TRBJ2-1, with TRBD2 matching 8 bases. This CDR3 region has 17 residues. V trimming: 7 bases; J trimming: 7 bases; junction bases outside the gene matches: 18. Germline values: CDR1 SEHNR, CDR2 FQNEAQ (reference sequence). DNA for the CDR3: TGTGCCAGCACCATAACGCGGGGACTAGGGTCGGGGAATGAGCAGTTCTTC. This gives the protein CASTITRGLGSGNEQFF.

Of note for this clone: Different DNA sequences within this sample yield the same CDR3. The V call is TRBV29-1, the J call TRBJ2-7, with 8 bases aligning to TRBD1. Germline V gives CDR1 SQVTM, CDR2 ANQGSEA. The ends lost 7 bases at V and 5 bases at J; junction bases unmatched: 7. The CDR3 spans 12 residues. CDR3 sequence: CSALGQGDEQYF. The CDR3 region has the DNA TGCAGCGCCTTAGGACAGGGCGACGAGCAGTACTTC.

The chain joins TRBV18 to TRBJ2-5, with D perhaps TRBD2 (5 bases). In germline, CDR1 is KGHSH, CDR2 LQKENI. CDR3 size: 16 residues. V was pared by 3 bases and J by 1 base, with 15 bases between. CDR3 region: CASSPRGTTLQETQYF. As DNA, the CDR3 is TGTGCCAGCTCACCCCGGGGAACTACCCTCCAAGAGACCCAGTACTTC. Full variable domain (remainder filled in from reference TRBV18 and TRBJ2-5): NAGVMQNPRHLVRRRGQEARLRCSPMKGHSHVYWYRQLPEEGLKFMVYLQKENIIDESGMPKERFSAEFPKEGPSILRIQQVVRGDSAAYFCASSPRGTTLQETQYFGPGTRLLVL.

Of note for this clone: The same CDR3 can be traced to other DNA sequences in this sample. The chain couples TRBV28 to TRBJ2-7; D is possibly TRBD1 (6 bases). Germline V gives CDR1 MDHEN, CDR2 SYDVKM. Trimming stripped 3 bases from V and 1 base from J, with 10 bases between. This CDR3 contains 14 residues. The CDR3 DNA is TGTGCCAGCAGTTTGTGGGGGCCGTCCTACGAGCAGTACTTC. It codes for CASSLWGPSYEQYF.

This rearrangement joins TRBV28 to TRBJ2-3, with D unclear. The CDR3 consists of 16 residues. Germline CDR1 and CDR2: MDHEN and SYDVKM. Trimming stripped 5 bases from V and 0 bases from J, with 15 bases between. The CDR3 spells CASSAYGFSSTDTQYF. CDR3 in DNA: TGTGCCAGCAGTGCTTACGGCTTTTCTAGCACAGATACGCAGTATTTT.

The rearrangement joins TRBV7-6 to TRBJ2-2; D gene ambiguous. In germline, CDR1 is SGHVS, CDR2 FNYEAQ. The CDR3 consists of 14 residues. The V end was cut by 5 bases, the J end by 1 base, with 8 bases between. The CDR3 sequence: CASSAQRNTGELFF. The CDR3 coding sequence is TGTGCCAGCAGCGCCCAGAGGAACACCGGGGAGCTGTTTTTT.

This chain links TRBV28 with TRBJ2-7, with D perhaps matching TRBD1 (6 bases). The CDR3 has 14 amino acids. Germline V gene lookup returns CDR1 MDHEN and CDR2 SYDVKM. V lost 5 bases and J 4 bases, leaving 15 bases between the germline ends. For the CDR3, the DNA is TGTGCCAGCAGTGAGGGGGTGGTTCTTTACGAGCAGTACTTC. Amino acids: CASSEGVVLYEQYF. Based on the CDR3 plus reference TRBV28 and TRBJ2-7, the full variable domain is DVKVTQSSRYLVKRTGEKVFLECVQDMDHENMFWYRQDPGLGLRLIYFSYDVKMKEKGDIPEGYSVSREKKERFSLILESASTNQTSMYLCASSEGVVLYEQYFGPGTRLTVT.

With respect to this clone: Different DNA sequences within this sample yield the same CDR3. The chain carries TRBV5-4 and TRBJ2-5; weak D call: TRBD1 (5 bases). The CDR3 extends over 14 amino acids. The germline gives CDR1 SGHNT, CDR2 YYREEE (reference sequence). Between the trimmed V and J ends, which lost 0 bases and 1 base, there was a span of 7 bases. The chain's CDR3 is CASSLGGAQETQYF. The CDR3 nucleotides read TGTGCCAGCAGCTTGGGGGGCGCCCAAGAGACCCAGTACTTC.

This clone was counted many times. The J gene is TRBJ2-7, the V gene TRBV21-1. TRBV21-1 is termed a pseudogene. The CDR3 is made up of 15 amino acids. CDR3 in amino acids: CASSPRKGRLYEQYF. The DNA of the CDR3 is TGTGCCAGCAGCCCTCGGAAGGGCAGACTCTACGAGCAGTACTTC.